This TCR beta chain was recorded in a study of neurological immune-mediated disorders. Points from the study as a whole: Falling below healthy controls, multiple sclerosis showed the least TCR clonal expansion, while HTLV-1-associated myelopathy showed the most.

The team produced cDNA through 5'RACE using 10-nucleotide random UMIs. TCRdb re-derived calls from the 5' RACE reads in MiXCR, one entry per CDR3 protein. This sample has about 40,000 distinct CDR3 sequences, with 14% found just once. This clonotype was observed many times. Its antigen is undetermined. This TCR was recovered from a woman aged 45-59 years with HTLV-1-associated myelopathy (HAM/TSP). Sequenced material: PBMCs.

The CDR3 DNA reads as TGTGCCAGCAGTTTAGGGGGGGGGCCACTCATCGGGGGCAATGAGCAGTTCTTC. Its protein is CASSLGGGPLIGGNEQFF. The chain has TRBV12-3 or TRBV12-4 and TRBJ2-1; perhaps TRBD2 as D (7 bases). The CDR3 is 18 residues long. The V gene lost 1 base and the J gene lost 6 bases, with 22 bases spanning the gap.